The T cell receptor (beta chain) under discussion was sequenced for a study of beta chain features in type 1 diabetes. Isolated RNA was reverse transcribed in full, so expressed TCRB transcripts were sequenced. Libraries were prepared by immunoSEQ multiplex PCR; TCRdb keeps only in-frame clonotypes and omits some of them. The sample includes 130,000 to 150,000 clones, 6.9% seen only once; the top ten take about 1.4%. This clone has just a few counts. Antigen: not known. Study observations and caveats: Type 1 diabetes patients showed fewer insertions and more deletions at VDJ junctions.

Germline V gene data show CDR1 as LNHDA and CDR2 as SQIVND (reference sequence). V lost 1 base to trimming and J lost 5 bases; unmatched junction nucleotides: 7. This CDR3 region has 16 residues. The J gene is TRBJ2-1, the V gene TRBV19, with 8 bases aligning to TRBD2. The source material was central memory CD4+ T cells from blood. The sequence came from a woman aged 30 to 39 in good health. The DNA for the CDR3 is TGTGCCAGTAGTATAGTCGGGCTAGCGGGCAACAATGAGCAGTTCTTC. Encoded protein: CASSIVGLAGNNEQFF.